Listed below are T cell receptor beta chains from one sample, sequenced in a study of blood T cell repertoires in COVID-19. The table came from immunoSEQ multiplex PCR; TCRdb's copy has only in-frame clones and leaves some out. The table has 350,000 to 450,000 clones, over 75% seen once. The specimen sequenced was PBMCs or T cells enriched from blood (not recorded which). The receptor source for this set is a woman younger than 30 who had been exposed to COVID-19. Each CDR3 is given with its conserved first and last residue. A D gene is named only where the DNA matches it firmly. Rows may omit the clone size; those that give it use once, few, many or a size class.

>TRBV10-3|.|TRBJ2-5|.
CAISDGWETQYF
TGTGCCATCAGTGACGGGTGGGAGACCCAGTACTTC
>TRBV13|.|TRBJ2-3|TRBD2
CASSFTTSGSTDTQYF
TGTGCCAGCAGTTTTACGACTAGCGGGTCGACAGATACGCAGTATTTT
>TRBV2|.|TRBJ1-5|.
CASTSESNQPQHF
TGTGCCAGCACCTCAGAATCCAATCAGCCCCAGCATTTT
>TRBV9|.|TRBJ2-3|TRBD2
CASSEAGGADTQYF
TGTGCCAGCAGCGAGGCGGGGGGCGCAGATACGCAGTATTTT
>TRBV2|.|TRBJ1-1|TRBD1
CASSELGQGAPTEAFF
TGTGCCAGCAGTGAATTGGGACAGGGGGCGCCCACTGAAGCTTTCTTT
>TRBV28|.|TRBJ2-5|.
CASKRQVPETQYF
TGTGCCAGCAAGAGACAGGTCCCGGAGACCCAGTACTTC
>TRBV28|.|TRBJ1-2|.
CASSPPGDWYEPNYGYTF
TGTGCCAGCAGCCCTCCGGGGGATTGGTACGAGCCTAACTATGGCTACACCTTC
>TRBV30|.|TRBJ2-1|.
CAWSVRSGDNEQFF
TGTGCCTGGAGTGTACGATCAGGGGACAATGAGCAGTTCTTC
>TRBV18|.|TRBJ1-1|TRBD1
CASSPPTGRYTEAFF
TGTGCCAGCTCACCCCCGACAGGGAGGTACACTGAAGCTTTCTTT
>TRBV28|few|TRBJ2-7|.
CASTTVIAVRTTYEQYF
TGTGCCAGCACCACCGTTATCGCGGTACGAACCACCTACGAGCAGTACTTC
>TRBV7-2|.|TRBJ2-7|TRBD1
CASRRTGAYEQYF
TGTGCCAGCAGGAGGACAGGGGCATACGAGCAGTACTTC
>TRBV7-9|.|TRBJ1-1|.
CASYKGHNTEAFF
TGTGCCAGCTATAAGGGGCATAACACTGAAGCTTTCTTT
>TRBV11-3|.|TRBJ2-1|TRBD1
CASSERGRNEQFF
TGTGCCAGCAGTGAAAGGGGGCGGAATGAGCAGTTCTTC
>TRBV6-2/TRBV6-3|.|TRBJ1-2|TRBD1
CASSYARGQEINYGYTF
TGTGCCAGCAGTTACGCCCGAGGACAGGAAATTAACTATGGCTACACCTTC
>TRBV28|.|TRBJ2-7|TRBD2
CASTSAGGFYEQYF
TGTGCCAGCACCTCCGCGGGAGGGTTCTACGAGCAGTACTTC
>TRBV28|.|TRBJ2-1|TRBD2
CASSFPGTRNEQFF
TGTGCCAGCAGTTTTCCGGGGACTAGGAATGAGCAGTTCTTC
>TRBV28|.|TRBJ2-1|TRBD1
CASSPYLTGLRDEQFF
TGTGCCAGCAGTCCTTATTTGACAGGGCTGAGGGATGAGCAGTTCTTC
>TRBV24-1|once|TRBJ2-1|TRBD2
CATSDFRGVNEQFF
TGTGCCACCAGTGATTTTCGGGGGGTCAATGAGCAGTTCTTC
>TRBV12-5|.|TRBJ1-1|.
CASGSPGNTEAFF
TGTGCTAGTGGATCCCCAGGGAACACTGAAGCTTTCTTT
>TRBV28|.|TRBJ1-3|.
CASSFPGGGQGNTIYF
TGTGCCAGCAGTTTCCCCGGGGGAGGGCAGGGAAACACCATATATTTT
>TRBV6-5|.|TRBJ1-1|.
CASRDDRLAEAFF
TGTGCCAGCAGAGACGACAGGTTAGCTGAAGCTTTCTTT
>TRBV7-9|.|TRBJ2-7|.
CASSPGGTVGTYEQYF
TGTGCCAGCAGCCCGGGGGGGACAGTAGGTACCTACGAGCAGTACTTC
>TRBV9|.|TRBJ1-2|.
CASSPYRELANYGYTF
TGTGCCAGCAGCCCCTACAGGGAACTAGCTAACTATGGCTACACCTTC
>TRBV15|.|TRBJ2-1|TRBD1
CATSPTGQTYNEQFF
TGTGCCACCAGTCCGACAGGGCAAACCTACAATGAGCAGTTCTTC
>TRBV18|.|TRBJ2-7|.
CASSPPSTLEQYF
TGTGCCAGCTCACCACCGTCGACACTCGAGCAGTACTTC
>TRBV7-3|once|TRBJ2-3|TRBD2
CASSSGLAGFTDTQYF
TGTGCCAGCAGCTCCGGACTAGCGGGATTCACAGATACGCAGTATTTT
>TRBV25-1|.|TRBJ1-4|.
CASTDSSTNEKLFF
TGTGCCAGCACCGACAGCTCAACTAATGAAAAACTGTTTTTT
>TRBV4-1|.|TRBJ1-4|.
CASSHSAGAVYEKLFF
TGCGCCAGCAGCCACAGCGCAGGGGCGGTTTATGAAAAACTGTTTTTT
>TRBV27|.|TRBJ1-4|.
CARGRGLGEKLFF
TGTGCCAGGGGCAGGGGTCTAGGAGAAAAACTGTTTTTT
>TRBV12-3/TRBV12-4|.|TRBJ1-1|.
CASSLRVFTEAFF
TGTGCCAGCAGTTTACGGGTGTTCACTGAAGCTTTCTTT
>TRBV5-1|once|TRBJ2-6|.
CASSLPRNRSSGANVLTF
TGCGCCAGCAGCTTACCCAGGAATAGAAGCTCTGGGGCCAACGTCCTGACTTTC
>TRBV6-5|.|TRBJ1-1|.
CASKAGAGAFF
TGTGCCAGCAAGGCAGGGGCCGGAGCTTTCTTT
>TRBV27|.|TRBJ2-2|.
CASSPAGHLTNTGELFF
TGTGCCAGCAGTCCAGCTGGGCATCTTACGAACACCGGGGAGCTGTTTTTT
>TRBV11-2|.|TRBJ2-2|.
CASSWKGIRTNTGELFF
TGTGCCAGCAGCTGGAAGGGGATAAGGACGAACACCGGGGAGCTGTTTTTT
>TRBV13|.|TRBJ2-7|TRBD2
CASSHPRREGGHEQYF
TGTGCCAGCAGCCACCCAAGGAGGGAGGGAGGCCACGAGCAGTACTTC
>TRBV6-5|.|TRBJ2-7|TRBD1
CASSRRDSANEQYF
TGTGCCAGCAGTCGCCGGGACAGCGCAAACGAGCAGTACTTC
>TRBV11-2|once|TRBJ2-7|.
CASSSRGIYEQYF
TGTGCCAGCAGCTCAAGGGGAATCTACGAGCAGTACTTC
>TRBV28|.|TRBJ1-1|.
CASRGGVEAFF
TGTGCCAGCAGGGGAGGGGTTGAAGCTTTCTTT
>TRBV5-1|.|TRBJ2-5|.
CASSLAGQGETQYF
TGCGCCAGCAGCTTGGCAGGTCAGGGTGAGACCCAGTACTTC